These 30 T cell receptor beta chains were sequenced from one sample in a study of blood T cell repertoires in COVID-19 (dated by TCRdb to 2018 to 2021). To prepare the library, the immunoSEQ multiplex PCR assay was applied. TCRdb's version of the immuneACCESS table is confined to in-frame rearrangements and falls short of the full clone set. An unresolved V gene accounts for under half of the shortfall where checked; the remainder is of unknown origin. The sample table holds roughly 140,000 clones, of which 88% were seen once. Roughly 2% of the sample is in the top ten clones. Specimen: peripheral blood. All receptors derive from a human donor in a cohort sampled during active COVID-19.

This chain's CDR3 is CSVGTGDSSNQPQHF. The CDR3, as DNA: TGCAGCGTGGGGACAGGAGATTCAAGCAATCAGCCCCAGCATTTT. This chain joins TRBV29-1 and TRBJ1-5; 8 positions agree with TRBD1. CDR1 is SQVTM, CDR2 ANQGSEA, per germline. This CDR3 region has 15 residues. The V gene end was trimmed by 6 bases and the J gene end by 1 base; junction bases not matched to a gene: 8.

The rearrangement joins TRBV6-6 to TRBJ1-6; D possibly corresponds to TRBD1 (5 bases). The CDR3 sequence is 14 residues long. Trimming shortened V by 0 bases and J by 10 bases, and 10 bases separated the two germline ends. CDR1 is MNHNY, CDR2 SVGAGI, per germline (reference sequence). Here the CDR3 DNA reads TGTGCCAGCAGTTACTCGCAGGGAGGATCACCCCTCCACTTT. Protein: CASSYSQGGSPLHF.

The chain has TRBV7-9 and TRBJ1-2; the match to TRBD1 covers 7 bases. The ends lost 2 bases at V and 5 bases at J; junction bases unmatched: 11. Looked up from germline, CDR1 is SEHNR and CDR2 is FQNEAQ (reference sequence). The CDR3 is made up of 16 amino acids. This chain's CDR3 is CASSLLQGQSSYGYTF. The CDR3 nucleotides read TGTGCCAGCAGCTTACTTCAGGGACAGAGTTCTTATGGCTACACCTTC.

The gene calls are TRBV28 and TRBJ2-5; no clear D. V lost 3 bases to trimming and J lost 5 bases, with 7 bases between them. The CDR3 length is 12 residues. Germline CDR1 and CDR2: MDHEN and SYDVKM. The CDR3 loop is CASSLRRETQYF. In DNA, the CDR3 is TGTGCCAGCAGTTTGAGGCGGGAGACCCAGTACTTC.

This clone is a singleton in its sample. The J gene is TRBJ1-1, the V gene TRBV15; possibly TRBD1 for D (6 bases). V lost 1 base and J lost 3, with 15 bases in between. The CDR3 extends over 16 amino acids. The germline CDR1 and CDR2 sequences are LNHNV and YYDKDF (reference sequence). CDR3 sequence reads: CATSRGLRGADTEAFF. The CDR3 DNA follows: TGTGCCACCAGCAGAGGTCTCCGGGGGGCGGACACTGAAGCTTTCTTT.

The chain has TRBV9 and TRBJ2-3; D gene ambiguous. The CDR3 consists of 16 residues. Deletions cut 2 bases from V and 0 bases from J, with 13 bases between. Germline V gene lookup returns CDR1 SGDLS and CDR2 YYNGEE. CDR3 sequence: CASSVGRQMSTDTQYF. The CDR3 nucleotides read TGTGCCAGCAGCGTGGGCAGGCAGATGAGCACAGATACGCAGTATTTT.

This chain links TRBV5-4 with TRBJ1-4, with D maybe TRBD1 (6 bases). The CDR3 consists of 15 residues. V dropped 3 bases and J dropped 5 bases, with 14 bases sitting between them. In germline, CDR1 is SGHNT, CDR2 YYREEE (reference sequence). CDR3 sequence (DNA): TGTGCCAGCAGCTGGTCGTCTGGGGGCAATGAAAAACTGTTTTTT. Protein sequence: CASSWSSGGNEKLFF.

The rearrangement joins TRBV18 to TRBJ2-3; D perhaps matches TRBD2 (6 bases). This CDR3 spans 14 amino acids. Trimming took 4 bases from V and 5 from J, leaving 13 bases between them. Germline CDR1 reads KGHSH; CDR2 reads LQKENI. CDR3 loop: CASSRTSTVDTQYF. The DNA for the CDR3 is TGTGCCAGCTCACGCACTAGCACCGTAGATACGCAGTATTTT.

V and J are TRBV7-9 and TRBJ2-1, with 16 bases fitting TRBD2. CDR1 and CDR2 from the germline V gene are SEHNR and FQNEAQ (reference sequence). This CDR3 is built from 18 residues. Trimming took 5 bases from V and 0 from J; bases not matched to a gene: 4. As DNA, the CDR3 is TGTGCCAGCAGCCCCGGGACTAGCGGGGGGGGCTCCTACAATGAGCAGTTCTTC. This gives the protein CASSPGTSGGGSYNEQFF.

The chain is built from TRBV18 and TRBJ1-1, with D possibly TRBD1 on 6 matching bases. V shed 3 bases and J shed 12 bases, with 17 bases lying between them. Germline V gene lookup returns CDR1 KGHSH and CDR2 LQKENI. The CDR3 has 13 residues. This CDR3 is CASSPPGQWKTFF. DNA for the CDR3: TGTGCCAGCTCACCTCCGGGACAATGGAAAACTTTCTTT.

The chain carries TRBV7-2 and TRBJ1-6; D call uncertain. Germline assignment: CDR1 SGHTA and CDR2 FQGNSA. The CDR3 sequence is 17 residues long. V lost 5 bases and J 7 bases, leaving 21 bases between the germline ends. The CDR3 loop is CASSDPIGSPRNSPLHF. CDR3 coding DNA: TGTGCCAGCAGCGATCCTATCGGCAGCCCGCGGAATTCACCCCTCCACTTT.

The chain is built from TRBV27 and TRBJ1-6; 7 bases line up with TRBD1. The germline V gene has CDR1 MNHEY and CDR2 SMNVEV (reference sequence). CDR3 length: 17 residues. V was clipped by 5 bases and J by 3 bases; unmatched bases: 10. CDR3 sequence reads: CASSPGVGQYYNSPLHF. CDR3 nucleotide sequence: TGTGCCAGCAGTCCGGGGGTGGGACAGTACTATAATTCACCCCTCCACTTT.

The chain couples TRBV28 to TRBJ2-1; the match to TRBD1 covers 10 bases. The CDR3 has 13 residues. Germline CDR1 is MDHEN and CDR2 is SYDVKM. With 9 bases clipped from V and 5 bases from J, the junction kept 4 bases outside the gene matches. The CDR3 nucleotides read TGTGCCAGTAGGACAGGGGGACACAATGAGCAGTTCTTC. Protein sequence: CASRTGGHNEQFF.

This clone showed up just a few times. This chain uses TRBV9 with TRBJ1-2, with 9 bases fitting TRBD1. The CDR3 is 14 amino acids. The V gene's germline CDR1 is SGDLS and CDR2 YYNGEE. J lost 2 bases, V lost 4 bases, and 3 bases had no gene match. For the CDR3, the DNA is TGTGCCAGCAGCCCGGGACAGGGAAACTATGGCTACACCTTC. This encodes CASSPGQGNYGYTF.

The chain couples TRBV2 to TRBJ2-7, with D tentatively TRBD1 (5 bases). This CDR3 contains 14 residues. Trimming removed 4 bases at V and 3 bases at J, with 13 bases between. The germline CDR1 and CDR2 sequences are SNHLY and FYNNEI. CDR3 nucleotide sequence: TGTGCCAGCAGTGCTATCGACAGAAACTACGAGCAGTACTTC. This sequence encodes CASSAIDRNYEQYF.

This chain connects TRBV5-1 to TRBJ2-7, with 11 bases lining up with TRBD2. This CDR3 has 16 residues. V shed 4 bases and J 0 bases; nucleotides not matched to a gene: 6. From germline, CDR1 is SGHRS and CDR2 YFSETQ. As DNA, the CDR3 is TGCGCCAGCAGCCTGGGACTAGCGGACAGCTCCTACGAGCAGTACTTC. This translates into CASSLGLADSSYEQYF.

The chain combines TRBV7-2 with TRBJ1-1; 9 positions agree with TRBD1. CDR1 is SGHTA, CDR2 FQGNSA, per germline. The ends lost 4 bases at V and 9 bases at J; junction bases unmatched: 18. The CDR3 is 17 amino acids. The CDR3 DNA is TGTGCCAGCAGCTCCGGGACAGGGAAATCGTGGGGCAGGAAAGCTTTCTTT. Translated: CASSSGTGKSWGRKAFF.

This clone was recorded only once. The chain links TRBV6-5 to TRBJ2-3; D may be TRBD1 (7 bases). Trimming stripped 0 bases from V and 9 bases from J, with 10 bases between. The CDR3 sequence is 13 residues long. Germline CDR1 and CDR2: MNHEY and SVGAGI. In DNA, the CDR3 is TGTGCCAGCAGTTACTCGGCAGGGGGGACGCAGTATTTT. Its translation is CASSYSAGGTQYF.

This clone was detected only once. The rearrangement links TRBV7-3 to TRBJ2-5; TRBD1 is a possible D gene (6 bases). Trimming took off 5 bases at V and 5 bases at J, with 21 bases between the two ends. CDR3 length equals 16 residues. Per the germline V gene, CDR1 is SGHTA and CDR2 is FQGTGA. The CDR3 reads CASSKGQFPRSETQYF. CDR3 nucleotides: TGTGCCAGCAGCAAGGGACAATTCCCCCGGTCGGAGACCCAGTACTTC.

The chain carries TRBV6-4 and TRBJ1-2, with D unclear. Germline V lookup: CDR1 MRHNA, CDR2 SNTAGT. The length of the CDR3 is 14 residues. Trimming took 4 bases from V and 4 from J, leaving 13 bases between them. For the CDR3, the DNA is TGTGCCAGCAGTGTAGGAGGGTCGTCCTATGGCTACACCTTC. Its translation is CASSVGGSSYGYTF.

The chain uses TRBV6-6 and TRBJ2-3, with TRBD1 matching 7 bases. Germline V CDR1 and CDR2: MNHNY, SVGAGI (reference sequence). With V trimmed by 6 bases and J by 5 bases, 11 bases remained unmatched. CDR3 size: 15 residues. The CDR3 nucleotides read TGTGCCAGCAGAGAGAGACAGGGCCCAATAGATACGCAGTATTTT. Its translation is CASRERQGPIDTQYF.

The chain links TRBV23-1 to TRBJ2-6; TRBD2 matches at 7 bases. TRBV23-1 is an open reading frame, and its role is uncertain. CDR3 length: 13 amino acids. V trimming: 0 bases; J trimming: 18 bases; junction bases outside the gene matches: 8. CDR3 amino acids: CASSQSGRGKQTF. The CDR3 coding sequence is TGCGCCAGCAGTCAATCGGGGAGGGGCAAACAGACTTTC.

This clone appeared once. V usage is TRBV5-4 and J usage is TRBJ1-3; no firm D call. Germline CDR1 SGHNT, CDR2 YYREEE (reference sequence). Trimming took 0 bases from V and 3 from J, leaving 10 bases between them. This CDR3 contains 15 residues. CDR3 sequence reads: CASSLGTPSGNTIYF. CDR3 in DNA: TGTGCCAGCAGCTTGGGTACGCCGAGTGGAAACACCATATATTTT. Complete variable domain (other parts from reference TRBV5-4 and TRBJ1-3): ETGVTQSPTHLIKTRGQQVTLRCSSQSGHNTVSWYQQALGQGPQFIFQYYREEENGRGNFPPRFSGLQFPNYSSELNVNALELDDSALYLCASSLGTPSGNTIYFGEGSWLTVV.

The chain links TRBV6-2 or TRBV6-3 to TRBJ2-7, with 13 bases matching TRBD2. Germline values: CDR1 MNHEY, CDR2 SVGEGT. Trimming at V came to 4 bases and at J to 3 bases, leaving 9 bases not matched to a gene. The CDR3 totals 17 residues. CDR3 coding DNA: TGTGCCAGCAGTTGGGGACTAGCGGGAAAGTTCGACTACGAGCAGTACTTC. Translated: CASSWGLAGKFDYEQYF.

CDR3: CASELGLGTEAFF. The DNA for the CDR3 is TGTGCCAGCGAACTGGGACTTGGCACTGAAGCTTTCTTT. The chain has TRBV19 and TRBJ1-1; the D gene is possibly TRBD1 (5 bases). Germline CDR1 reads LNHDA; CDR2 reads SQIVND (reference sequence). V gave up 9 bases and J gave up 4 bases, with 15 bases separating them. The CDR3 runs 13 residues.

The rearrangement joins TRBV6-4 to TRBJ2-3, with 7 bases matching TRBD2. CDR1 and CDR2 from the germline V gene are MRHNA and SNTAGT. V lost 0 bases to trimming and J lost 3 bases; unmatched junction nucleotides: 3. The CDR3 spans 15 residues. The CDR3 loop is CASSDSGGGTDTQYF. The CDR3 DNA reads as TGTGCCAGCAGTGACTCCGGCGGGGGAACAGATACGCAGTATTTT.

J is TRBJ2-5 and V is TRBV29-1; TRBD2 agrees at 11 bases. The length of the CDR3 is 16 residues. Trimming cost V 6 bases and J 9 bases; bases outside gene matches: 18. Germline CDR1 is SQVTM and CDR2 is ANQGSEA. CDR3 nucleotides: TGCAGCGTACCCCCGACTAGCGGGGACCCCAGGTTGTCCCAGTACTTC. This translates into CSVPPTSGDPRLSQYF.

The J gene is TRBJ1-2, the V gene TRBV28, with 7 bases aligning to TRBD1. Germline V gene data show CDR1 as MDHEN and CDR2 as SYDVKM. The CDR3 runs to 16 residues. Losses at the gene ends were 4 bases for V and 6 bases for J; bases not matched to a gene: 14. For the CDR3, the DNA is TGTGCCAGCAGTTCAACTAGGGGGCGCTTTGTCCATGGCTACACCTTC. Translating gives CASSSTRGRFVHGYTF.

This rearrangement joins TRBV5-1 to TRBJ2-3, with D perhaps matching TRBD2 (6 bases). In germline, CDR1 is SGHRS, CDR2 YFSETQ. This CDR3 region has 13 residues. Trimming removed 4 bases at V and 9 bases at J, with 15 bases between. CDR3 in DNA: TGCGCCAGCAGCCCGATTAGCGGCCCGACGCAGTATTTT. Translation: CASSPISGPTQYF.

The V and J genes are TRBV5-1 and TRBJ2-2; 11 bases map to TRBD2. The trim removed 3 bases at V and 2 bases at J, leaving 9 bases unmatched. Per germline, CDR1 SGHRS and CDR2 YFSETQ. The CDR3 spans 18 residues. The CDR3, as DNA: TGCGCCAGCAGCTCTCCCGGTAGCGGGGGGGCAAACACCGGGGAGCTGTTTTTT. The encoded protein is CASSSPGSGGANTGELFF.